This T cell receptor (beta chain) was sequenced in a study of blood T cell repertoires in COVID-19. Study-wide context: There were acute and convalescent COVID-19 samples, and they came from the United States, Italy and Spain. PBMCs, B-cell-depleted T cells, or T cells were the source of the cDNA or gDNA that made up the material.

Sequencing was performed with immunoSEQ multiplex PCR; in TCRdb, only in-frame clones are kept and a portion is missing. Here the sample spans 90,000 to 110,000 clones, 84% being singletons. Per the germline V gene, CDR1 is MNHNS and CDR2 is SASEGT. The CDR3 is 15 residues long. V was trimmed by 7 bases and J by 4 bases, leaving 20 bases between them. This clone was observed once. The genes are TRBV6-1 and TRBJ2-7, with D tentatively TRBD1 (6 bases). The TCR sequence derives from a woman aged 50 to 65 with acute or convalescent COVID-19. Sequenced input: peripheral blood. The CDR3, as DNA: TGTGCCAGCAAATCGGGATGGGACACCTCATACGAGCAGTACTTC. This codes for CASKSGWDTSYEQYF.